A selection of T cell receptor beta chains follows, all from one sample in a study of T cell repertoires in ileal Crohn's disease. TCRdb's table, derived via immunoSEQ multiplex PCR, lists solely in-frame clones and lacks some. There are around 3,000 clones in the sample; about 85% occur only once, and around 6.5% lies in the top ten. Material: ileal tissue. These TCRs come from an adult with Crohn's disease. Each CDR3 is given with its conserved first and last residue. The D gene is left open where the match is weak. A clone size is listed for some rows: how often the clone was seen (once, few, many), or a class if it is expanded.

-,TRBJ2-1,-,TRBV11-2,TGTGCCAGCGGAAACTATGAGCAGTTCTTC,CASGNYEQFF
few,TRBJ1-1,-,TRBV15,TGTGCCACCAGCAGAGACACTGAAGCTTTCTTT,CATSRDTEAFF
-,TRBJ1-2,TRBD1,TRBV30,TGTGCCTGGAGTGTAACCCGGACAGGGGACTATGGCTACACCTTC,CAWSVTRTGDYGYTF
once,TRBJ1-1,-,TRBV27,TGTGCCAGCAGAATGTTTGCAAACACTGAAGCTTTCTTT,CASRMFANTEAFF
-,TRBJ1-2,-,TRBV6-5,TGTGCCAGCAGTTACTCGGGCCTTTTTGACACCTTC,CASSYSGLFDTF
-,TRBJ1-4,-,TRBV4-1,TGCGCCAGCAGCCAGGAAAAGTTGCGAACTAATGAAAAACTGTTTTTT,CASSQEKLRTNEKLFF
-,TRBJ2-1,-,TRBV11-2,TGTGCCAGCAGCTCTAGCGCAGGCAATGAGCAGTTCTTC,CASSSSAGNEQFF
-,TRBJ1-5,-,TRBV28,TGTGCCAGCACCCCTCGGGGGAGGGGTCAGCCCCAGCATTTT,CASTPRGRGQPQHF
-,TRBJ1-2,TRBD1,TRBV6-1,TGTGCCAGCAGTCAGGGGGTCTATGGCTACACCTTC,CASSQGVYGYTF
once,TRBJ2-7,-,TRBV4-1,TGCGCCAGCAGCCAAGATCTGAGGGGCTGGGAGCAGTACTTC,CASSQDLRGWEQYF
few,TRBJ2-5,TRBD1,TRBV28,TGTGCCAGCAGCTCGCTTTCCCAGGGGGAGCGGGAGACCCAGTACTTC,CASSSLSQGERETQYF
-,TRBJ2-7,-,TRBV9,TGTGCCAGCAGCGTAGCAGCAGGAAAATATTCCTACGAGCAGTACTTC,CASSVAAGKYSYEQYF
-,TRBJ1-1,-,TRBV2,TGTGCCAGCAGGACCGGGACAACCTCGAGCACTGAAGCTTTCTTT,CASRTGTTSSTEAFF
-,TRBJ2-5,TRBD2,TRBV6-4,TGTGCCAGCAGGCGGACTAGCGCCGGTGAAGAGACCCAGTACTTC,CASRRTSAGEETQYF
-,TRBJ2-5,TRBD2,TRBV25-1,TGTGCCAGCGTTCCTAGCGGGTACACGGGGACCCAGTACTTC,CASVPSGYTGTQYF
few,TRBJ1-5,-,TRBV4-3,TGCGCCAGCAGCCAAGGCGCGACAATCGGCAATCAGCCCCAGCATTTT,CASSQGATIGNQPQHF
-,TRBJ1-4,-,TRBV7-3,TGTGCCAGCAGTTCCGACAGTGGGGATGGGAAACTGTTTTTT,CASSSDSGDGKLFF
-,TRBJ2-7,-,TRBV2,TGTGCCAGCAGTGAATTTAGTAACAGCTTGGAGCAGTACTTC,CASSEFSNSLEQYF
-,TRBJ2-1,-,TRBV18,TGTGCCAGCACGTTTGGACGAAATGAGCAGTTCTTC,CASTFGRNEQFF
few,TRBJ1-1,-,TRBV6-6,TGTGCCAGCAGTTACTGGGCTGAAGCTTTCTTT,CASSYWAEAFF
-,TRBJ1-1,-,TRBV11-2,TGTGCCAGCAGCTTAGCGGGGGTGTCCACTGAAGCTTTCTTT,CASSLAGVSTEAFF
-,TRBJ2-1,TRBD2,TRBV9,TGTGCCAGCAGCTTAGCGGGAGTGGCCTACAATGAGCAGTTCTTC,CASSLAGVAYNEQFF
-,TRBJ2-1,-,TRBV30,TGTGCCTGGTTGGAGGGCCCAGTTGGGTTCTTC,CAWLEGPVGFF
-,TRBJ1-2,-,TRBV28,TGTGCCAGCAGCCCCCCGCAGGGCACCTATGGCTACACCTTC,CASSPPQGTYGYTF
-,TRBJ1-1,-,TRBV2,TGTGCCAGCAACCGACAGTTTGAAGCTTTCTTT,CASNRQFEAFF
-,TRBJ2-1,TRBD2,TRBV6-1,TGTGCCAGCAGTGACCCGGGACTAGCGGGAGTGGAGCAGTTCTTC,CASSDPGLAGVEQFF
-,TRBJ2-7,TRBD2,TRBV18,TGTGCCAGCTCACCAGGTGGGCGGGGGAGCTCCTACGAGCAGTACTTC,CASSPGGRGSSYEQYF